This passage covers 2 T cell receptor beta chains from one sample sequenced in a study of cytomegalovirus exposure and HLA in healthy donors. This PCR relied on a set of 60 Vbeta primers and 13 Jbeta primers. Generated by immunoSEQ multiplex PCR, the TCRdb table keeps only in-frame clones and is missing some. The repertoire holds roughly 200,000 clones, with less than 80% as singletons. The material sequenced was PBMCs. These receptor sequences come from a woman in her thirties or forties in good health and CMV-seronegative.

The chain combines TRBV10-3 with TRBJ2-7, with TRBD2 as a possible D gene (5 bases). Germline V gives CDR1 ENHRY, CDR2 SYGVKD. The V end was cut by 6 bases, the J end by 4 bases, with 7 bases between. The CDR3 has 11 residues. For the CDR3, the DNA is TGTGCCATCAGGGGAGAGTACGAGCAGTACTTC. It codes for CAIRGEYEQYF.

This clone was recorded a few times. This chain links TRBV6-5 with TRBJ2-7, with 14 bases matching TRBD2. The CDR3 covers 15 residues. V was clipped by 5 bases and J by 2 bases; unmatched bases: 2. CDR1 and CDR2 (germline): MNHEY, SVGAGI. The CDR3 DNA follows: TGTGCCAGCAGTGCGGGACTAGCGGGAGCCTACGAGCAGTACTTC. This sequence encodes CASSAGLAGAYEQYF.